Listed below are T cell receptor beta chains from one sample, sequenced in a study of cytomegalovirus exposure and HLA in healthy donors. This table comes from immunoSEQ multiplex PCR, and its TCRdb copy is limited to in-frame clones, with some not included. The table includes under 200,000 clones, roughly 79% detected once. The sequenced material came from PBMCs. Receptor source: a woman under 40 in good health and CMV-seropositive. CDR3s include the opening cysteine and the closing phenylalanine or tryptophan. A D gene is named only where the DNA matches it firmly. The size of a clone is reported for some rows only, either as once, few or many, or as a class for expanded clones.

d_call	clone_size	v_call	j_call	cdr3_nt	cdr3_aa
NA	NA	TRBV6-6	TRBJ2-7	TGTGCCAGCAGTCGCTCCGGGAACGAGCAGTACTTC	CASSRSGNEQYF
TRBD1	NA	TRBV4-3	TRBJ1-2	TGCGCCAGCAGCCAGACAGGGGTCTATGGCTACACCTTC	CASSQTGVYGYTF
NA	NA	TRBV19	TRBJ2-7	TGTGCCAGTAGGCGACAGGACCTGGACGAGCAGTACTTC	CASRRQDLDEQYF
TRBD2	NA	TRBV2	TRBJ2-3	TGTGCCAGCAGTGGGCTACAGGGGACTAGCGGGAGGGCCCTCCAGACAGATACGCAGTATTTT	CASSGLQGTSGRALQTDTQYF
TRBD2	NA	TRBV7-2	TRBJ2-1	TGTGCCAGCAGCTTAGGGGGAGCGGGAGTAAGAAATGAGCAGTTCTTC	CASSLGGAGVRNEQFF
NA	NA	TRBV5-1	TRBJ2-2	TGCGCCAGCAGCCTAACCCCCCCGGCCGGGGAGCTGTTTTTT	CASSLTPPAGELFF
TRBD1	NA	TRBV5-1	TRBJ2-2	TGCGCCAGCAGCGCGGGACAGGGGTTAACCGGGGAGCTGTTTTTT	CASSAGQGLTGELFF
TRBD2	NA	TRBV6-4	TRBJ2-1	TGTGCCAGCAGTCCTGCAGGGGGACTAGCGATCTACAATGAGCAGTTCTTC	CASSPAGGLAIYNEQFF
NA	NA	TRBV7-9	TRBJ1-2	TGTGCCAGCAGCACCGCCCGTTTAGTGGATGGCTACACCTTC	CASSTARLVDGYTF
TRBD2	NA	TRBV19	TRBJ2-7	TGTGCCAGTAGTGGGGGGACTAGCATCTACGAGCAGTACTTC	CASSGGTSIYEQYF
TRBD1	NA	TRBV5-1	TRBJ1-2	TGCGCCAGCAGCCGCGGGACAGGGGGCGCTAACTATGGCTACACCTTC	CASSRGTGGANYGYTF
NA	NA	TRBV18	TRBJ1-1	TGTGCCAGCTCAACCGACTCAAACACTGAAGCTTTCTTT	CASSTDSNTEAFF
NA	NA	TRBV6-5	TRBJ2-5	TGTGCCAGCAACGGACCCTCGGGAGTGGAGACCCAGTACTTC	CASNGPSGVETQYF
NA	once	TRBV5-1	TRBJ1-5	TGCGCCAGCAGCCTGGAGGGAGGGCGAGGTCAGCCCCAGCATTTT	CASSLEGGRGQPQHF
NA	NA	TRBV10-1	TRBJ2-2	TGCGCCAGCAGCGGAGGGGTTTCGAACACCGGGGAGCTGTTTTTT	CASSGGVSNTGELFF
NA	NA	TRBV5-1	TRBJ2-3	TGCGCCAGCAGCTTTGGCCAGGACACAGATACGCAGTATTTT	CASSFGQDTDTQYF
TRBD1	NA	TRBV28	TRBJ1-1	TGTGCCAGCCTCCTAACAGGGGCCACTGAAGCTTTCTTT	CASLLTGATEAFF
TRBD1	NA	TRBV10-3	TRBJ2-1	TGTGCCATCAGCGGGGGACAGGGTTATTCCTACAATGAGCAGTTCTTC	CAISGGQGYSYNEQFF
NA	NA	TRBV6-5	TRBJ1-2	TGTGCCAGCAGCCGCCACGGGATTAACTATGGCTACACCTTC	CASSRHGINYGYTF
NA	NA	TRBV4-3	TRBJ2-1	TGCGCCAGCAGCCAAGATCTAACGGGATACAATGAGCAGTTCTTC	CASSQDLTGYNEQFF
NA	NA	TRBV19	TRBJ2-5	TGTGCCAGTAGTATAGTCCCGGGAAACCAAGAGACCCAGTACTTC	CASSIVPGNQETQYF
NA	few	TRBV2	TRBJ1-2	TGTGCCAGCAGTGTGCTACAGACCCCTAACTATGGCTACACCTTC	CASSVLQTPNYGYTF
NA	few	TRBV25-1	TRBJ1-1	TGTGCCAGCAGTGAGACCGGGAATAGGGCTTTCTTT	CASSETGNRAFF
NA	NA	TRBV6-5	TRBJ2-4	TGTGCCAGCAGTTCCTTAGCCAAAAACATTCAGTACTTC	CASSSLAKNIQYF
NA	NA	TRBV18	TRBJ1-2	TGTGCCAGCTCCCTGACGGGAAAGGGAATTGGCTATGGCTACACCTTC	CASSLTGKGIGYGYTF
NA	NA	TRBV5-1	TRBJ1-2	TGCGCCAGCAGCTTGAACCAGTTAACAGGGCAGCATGGCTACACCTTC	CASSLNQLTGQHGYTF
NA	NA	TRBV28	TRBJ2-2	TGTGCCAGCAGTTTTAGAGGCGGGGAGCTGTTTTTT	CASSFRGGELFF
TRBD2	NA	TRBV6-6	TRBJ2-3	TGTGCCAGCAGTTTTAGCGGGGCTCGCTCCACAGATACGCAGTATTTT	CASSFSGARSTDTQYF
NA	once	TRBV5-3	TRBJ1-1	TGTGCCAGAAGCTTGGGGCGGCAGGGGAGCACTGAAGCTTTCTTT	CARSLGRQGSTEAFF
TRBD1	NA	TRBV9	TRBJ2-7	TGTGCCAGCAGCGCACTGCCGGGACAGGGAGTCTACGAGCAGTACTTC	CASSALPGQGVYEQYF
NA	medium-sized	TRBV15	TRBJ1-1	TGTGCCACCAGCCGGACAAGGAACACTGAAGCTTTCTTT	CATSRTRNTEAFF
TRBD1	NA	TRBV6-5	TRBJ1-4	TGTGCCAGCAGGGGACAGGGAAATGAAAAACTGTTTTTT	CASRGQGNEKLFF
NA	NA	TRBV7-2	TRBJ1-3	TGTGCCAGCAGCTTAGCGCCAGGGGCTGCAGGAAACACCATATATTTT	CASSLAPGAAGNTIYF
TRBD2	NA	TRBV9	TRBJ2-3	TGTGCCAGCAGCATACAACCGGGACTAGGAGGCACAGATACGCAGTATTTT	CASSIQPGLGGTDTQYF
NA	NA	TRBV7-6	TRBJ1-6	TGTGCCAGCAGCTTAGAACACGGCGGTAGTGGTTCACCCCTCCACTTT	CASSLEHGGSGSPLHF
NA	NA	TRBV6-1	TRBJ1-1	TGTGCCAGCAGTGCCGCCAGGGGCACTGAAGCTTTCTTT	CASSAARGTEAFF
TRBD1	NA	TRBV5-4	TRBJ2-7	TGTGCCAGCTCTAATACCGACAGGGCCTACGAGCAGTACTTC	CASSNTDRAYEQYF
NA	NA	TRBV2	TRBJ1-5	TGTGCCAGCAGGACAGAGCCTTTTGGGAATCAGCCCCAGCATTTT	CASRTEPFGNQPQHF
NA	once	TRBV6-1	TRBJ1-5	TGTGCCAGCATCCGGTCGGGAGGGAATCAGCCCCAGCATTTT	CASIRSGGNQPQHF
NA	NA	TRBV30	TRBJ1-5	TGTGCCTGGAGTGTACAACGGGTGGGTTGGAGCAATCAGCCCCAGCATTTT	CAWSVQRVGWSNQPQHF
TRBD1	NA	TRBV6-6	TRBJ1-3	TGTGCCAGCAGTTACAGTGGACAGGGAGTGGGAAACACCATATATTTT	CASSYSGQGVGNTIYF
NA	once	TRBV9	TRBJ2-7	TGTGCCAGCAGCGTAGGGACAGCCACAACCTACGAGCAGTACTTC	CASSVGTATTYEQYF
NA	NA	TRBV15	TRBJ2-5	TGTGCCACCAGCAGAGATCATGCCGGGTTAGGGACCCAGTACTTC	CATSRDHAGLGTQYF
NA	NA	TRBV4-3	TRBJ2-7	TGCGCCAGCAGCCAAGCATCTCACGGAGCAGTTTACGAGCAGTACTTC	CASSQASHGAVYEQYF
TRBD1	NA	TRBV6-5	TRBJ1-1	TGTGCCAGCAGTAACAGGGGGCTTAAAAACACTGAAGCTTTCTTT	CASSNRGLKNTEAFF
NA	NA	TRBV7-6	TRBJ1-3	TGTGCCAGCAGCTTAAGGCTCGCGCGCGGGAACACCATATATTTT	CASSLRLARGNTIYF
TRBD1	NA	TRBV30	TRBJ1-6	TGTGCCTGGAGTCCCATCCGGGACAGCTATAATTCACCCCTCCACTTT	CAWSPIRDSYNSPLHF
NA	NA	TRBV27	TRBJ2-2	TGTGCCAGCAAACCCTACCTCGCGAACACCGGGGAGCTGTTTTTT	CASKPYLANTGELFF
NA	NA	TRBV6-1	TRBJ1-5	TGTGCCAGCAGTGAAGGCGGGGGCTCGGTGCCCCAGCATTTT	CASSEGGGSVPQHF
TRBD1	NA	TRBV12-5	TRBJ1-5	TGTGCTAGTGGTCCCCCTGGAGGACAGGGCCTATATAGCAATCAGCCCCAGCATTTT	CASGPPGGQGLYSNQPQHF
TRBD1	NA	TRBV6-6	TRBJ1-5	TGTGCCAGCACCTTAGGGACAGGGGATCAGCCCCAGCATTTT	CASTLGTGDQPQHF
TRBD1	NA	TRBV2	TRBJ2-2	TGTGCCAGCAACGACAGGGATGGCACCGGGGAGCTGTTTTTT	CASNDRDGTGELFF
NA	NA	TRBV5-6	TRBJ1-3	TGTGCCAGCAGCTTGGAGGGTATAGGGGACACCATATATTTT	CASSLEGIGDTIYF
NA	NA	TRBV19	TRBJ1-4	TGTGCCAGTAGTTCACGGACGGGTGGGAGTGAAAAACTGTTTTTT	CASSSRTGGSEKLFF